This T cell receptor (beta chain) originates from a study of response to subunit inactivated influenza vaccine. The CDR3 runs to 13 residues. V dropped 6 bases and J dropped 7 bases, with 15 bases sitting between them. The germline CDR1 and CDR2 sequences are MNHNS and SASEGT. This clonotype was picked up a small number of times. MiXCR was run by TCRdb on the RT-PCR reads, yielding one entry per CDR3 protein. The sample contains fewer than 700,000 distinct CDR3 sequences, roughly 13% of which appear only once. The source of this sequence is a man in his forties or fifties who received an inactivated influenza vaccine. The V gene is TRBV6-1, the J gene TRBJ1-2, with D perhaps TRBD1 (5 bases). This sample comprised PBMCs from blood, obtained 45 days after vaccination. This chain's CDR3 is CASSPQGWFGYTF. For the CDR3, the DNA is TGTGCCAGCAGCCCCCAGGGTTGGTTTGGCTACACCTTC.